The rows below give T cell receptor beta chains drawn from one sample of a study of blood T cell repertoires in COVID-19. Here immunoSEQ multiplex PCR was the method, and the copy in TCRdb shows in-frame clones only, minus some. The table lists about 180,000 clones, roughly 89% of them singletons, with approximately 2.1% in the top ten. The sample comprised PBMCs or T cells enriched from blood (not recorded which). The receptors derive from a woman in her thirties or forties with acute COVID-19. The CDR3 runs from the conserved cysteine through the conserved F or W. D genes are given only for firm matches. Size values are once, few and many counts, or a class for expanded clones, and some rows have none.

TRBJ2-6 TRBD2 . TRBV9 TGTGCCAGCAGCTTTAGACTAGCGGGGGGGCCCGGGGCCAACGTCCTGACTTTC CASSFRLAGGPGANVLTF
TRBJ2-2 . . TRBV5-6 TGTGCCAGCAGCCCCCGGGTCAACACCGGGGAGCTGTTTTTT CASSPRVNTGELFF
TRBJ1-5 TRBD1 . TRBV5-1 TGCGCCAGCAGCTTAGACAGGGGTGGACAGCCCCAGCATTTT CASSLDRGGQPQHF
TRBJ2-1 . . TRBV10-3 TGTGCCATGGGGGGGGCAGTATGGAGCTCCTACAATGAGCAGTTCTTC CAMGGAVWSSYNEQFF
TRBJ2-7 . . TRBV6-5 TGTGCCAGCAGTTACTCGATTACCAGCGGCTACGAGCAGTACTTC CASSYSITSGYEQYF
TRBJ2-1 . . TRBV7-6 TGTGCCAGCAGCTTAGCTCCTAGTGGGAGGAATGAGCAGTTCTTC CASSLAPSGRNEQFF
TRBJ2-3 . once TRBV10-3 TGTGCCATCAGTGAAAGGGGAAACCGGGATACGCAGTATTTT CAISERGNRDTQYF
TRBJ1-2 . . TRBV21-1 TGTGCCAGCACCGCTAAGCGTATCTATGGCTACACCTTC CASTAKRIYGYTF
TRBJ2-3 . . TRBV9 TGTGCCAGCAGCGTTTCGGACTTCACAGATACGCAGTATTTT CASSVSDFTDTQYF
TRBJ2-5 TRBD2 . TRBV5-6 TGTGCCAGCAGCTTGGGAAAGCGGGGGGGCGTGGTGACCCAGTACTTC CASSLGKRGGVVTQYF
TRBJ1-1 . once TRBV30 TGTGCCTGGAGTGAAGGGGTACAGAACACTGAAGCTTTCTTT CAWSEGVQNTEAFF
TRBJ1-1 . . TRBV18 TGTGCCAGCTCACTTGACAGTAGCACTGAAGCTTTCTTT CASSLDSSTEAFF
TRBJ2-1 TRBD2 . TRBV7-9 TGTGCCAGCAGCATCTGGACTAGCGGGCGGCAATCTGAGCAGTTCTTC CASSIWTSGRQSEQFF
TRBJ2-7 TRBD2 . TRBV10-1 TGCGCTACCTGGGGCGGGGGAGCAGGCGAGCAGTACTTC CATWGGGAGEQYF
TRBJ2-3 TRBD2 . TRBV2 TGTGCCAGCAATTCGGGACTAGCGGGGGGGATCGAGGGGAATGCGCAGTATTTT CASNSGLAGGIEGNAQYF
TRBJ1-3 . . TRBV25-1 TGTGCCAGCAGTGACCGGGACTACTCTGGAAACACCATATATTTT CASSDRDYSGNTIYF
TRBJ2-5 . . TRBV5-4 TGTGCCAGCAGCGACACCGGGAAGCAAGAGACCCAGTACTTC CASSDTGKQETQYF
TRBJ2-5 TRBD2 . TRBV4-1 TGCGCCAGCAGTCTAGGAAGGGCGGGGGGTGCGGAGACCCAGTACTTC CASSLGRAGGAETQYF
TRBJ2-7 TRBD2 . TRBV7-9 TGTGCCAGCAGCTTAGGGGCGGGAGGGAACAACGAGCAGTACTTC CASSLGAGGNNEQYF
TRBJ1-1 . . TRBV6-5 TGTGCCAGCAGTCCCCAGTTGAACACTGAAGCTTTCTTT CASSPQLNTEAFF
TRBJ1-4 TRBD1 few TRBV3-1/TRBV3-2 TGTGCCAGCAGGCCGACAGGGCGGGGGGGTAATGAAAAACTGTTTTTT CASRPTGRGGNEKLFF
TRBJ1-2 . . TRBV7-9 TGTGCCAGCAGCTTAGCCCAAGGGGCTAACTATGGCTACACCTTC CASSLAQGANYGYTF
TRBJ2-3 TRBD1 . TRBV19 TGTGCCAGCAGAAGGACAGGGTTAGGAGATACGCAGTATTTT CASRRTGLGDTQYF
TRBJ2-7 . . TRBV5-4 TGTGCCAGCAGCTTGGATGCAGGGCCTACTTCCTACGAGCAGTACTTC CASSLDAGPTSYEQYF
TRBJ2-5 . . TRBV28 TGTGCCAGCAGTTTGACCAGGTCAAGGGAGACCCAGTACTTC CASSLTRSRETQYF
TRBJ1-3 . . TRBV4-3 TGCGCCAGCAGCCCCACACAGGGAAACACCATATATTTT CASSPTQGNTIYF
TRBJ2-2 TRBD1 once TRBV4-1 TGCGCCAGCAGCCAAATACAGGGGAGTAAGAGCACCGGGGAGCTGTTTTTT CASSQIQGSKSTGELFF
TRBJ1-1 . . TRBV2 TGTGCCAGCAGCGGGTCTTTGACGGGAACTGAAGCTTTCTTT CASSGSLTGTEAFF
TRBJ2-3 . . TRBV7-3 TGTGCCAGCAGCCAGGGGACAGATACGCAGTATTTT CASSQGTDTQYF
TRBJ2-3 . . TRBV12-5 TGTGCTAGTGGACAACCCTTGGGAGCGGTGAGGGTAGATACGCAGTATTTT CASGQPLGAVRVDTQYF
TRBJ1-4 . . TRBV9 TGTGCCAGCAGCGCCTCGGGAGGGGACCTTAATGAAAAACTGTTTTTT CASSASGGDLNEKLFF
TRBJ2-2 TRBD1 . TRBV4-1 TGCGCCAGCAGCCAAGGCCGACAGGGACCCGGGGAGCTGTTTTTT CASSQGRQGPGELFF
TRBJ2-7 . . TRBV18 TGTGCCAGCTCACCAGCTCGGACAGTTTCCGAGCAGTACTTC CASSPARTVSEQYF
TRBJ2-7 TRBD2 . TRBV4-3 TGCGCCAGCAGCCTAGGATGGGCTAGCGGGAGACGGGAGCAGTACTTC CASSLGWASGRREQYF
TRBJ1-3 TRBD1 . TRBV4-1 TGCGCCAGCAGCTCAACCCGGGACAGTGCTGGAAACACCATATATTTT CASSSTRDSAGNTIYF
TRBJ2-2 TRBD1 . TRBV2 TGTGCCAGCAGCTGGGACAGGGGGGCCGGGGAGCTGTTTTTT CASSWDRGAGELFF
TRBJ2-1 . . TRBV7-9 TGTGCCAGCAGCTTAGAGGGTTCAGGACTGTACAATGAGCAGTTCTTC CASSLEGSGLYNEQFF
TRBJ1-4 . . TRBV28 TGTGCCAGCAGTATCACGGGGGAAGTGGATGAAAAACTGTTTTTT CASSITGEVDEKLFF
TRBJ2-7 . . TRBV21-1 TGTGCCAGCAGCAAAGACTATAGCGGACACATTTACGAGCAGTACTTC CASSKDYSGHIYEQYF
TRBJ1-2 . . TRBV11-2 TGTGCCAGCAGCTTAGATATACAGCTAAAACCCTATGGCTACACCTTC CASSLDIQLKPYGYTF
TRBJ2-3 TRBD2 . TRBV18 TGTGCCAGCTCCAGAGGGACTAGCGGGAGTATCGAAGATACGCAGTATTTT CASSRGTSGSIEDTQYF
TRBJ1-4 TRBD1 once TRBV7-8 TGTGCCAGCAGCTTAGGAACAGGGGTAGTTGAAAAACTGTTTTTT CASSLGTGVVEKLFF
TRBJ2-7 . few TRBV10-3 TGTGCCATCAGTGAAAGGGGCTACGAGCAGTACTTC CAISERGYEQYF
TRBJ1-1 . . TRBV5-1 TGCGCCAGCAGTTGGGGGCCAGGAAGGTCCACTGAAGCTTTCTTT CASSWGPGRSTEAFF
TRBJ1-1 . . TRBV3-1/TRBV3-2 TGTGCCAGCACAAAAACGGGGAACACTGAAGCTTTCTTT CASTKTGNTEAFF
TRBJ2-3 . . TRBV3-1/TRBV3-2 TGTGCCAGCAGCCCAGGCGGGGCTCGGGCAGATACGCAGTATTTT CASSPGGARADTQYF
TRBJ1-1 . . TRBV3-1/TRBV3-2 TGTGCCAGCAGCCCCGACGGAGATGAAGCTTTCTTT CASSPDGDEAFF
TRBJ2-3 . . TRBV4-1 TGCGCCAGCAGCCAAGTGGAGCGAGATACGCAGTATTTT CASSQVERDTQYF
TRBJ2-2 TRBD2 . TRBV6-5 TGTGCCAGCCGAAGCGGGGGGGCGGGCACCGGGGAGCTGTTTTTT CASRSGGAGTGELFF
TRBJ2-6 . . TRBV28 TGTGCCAGCAGTTTAGGGGGGGGCCCTGGGGCCAACGTCCTGACTTTC CASSLGGGPGANVLTF
TRBJ2-3 TRBD2 . TRBV7-2 TGTGCCAGCAGCCCACTCGGGGGAGGGTTAGATACGCAGTATTTT CASSPLGGGLDTQYF
TRBJ2-1 TRBD2 . TRBV7-9 TGTGCCAGCAGCATCGGGGGGAACAATGAGCAGTTCTTC CASSIGGNNEQFF
TRBJ2-7 . . TRBV29-1 TGCAGCGTTGGCATATGGAATTTTACAGGGGAGGTCCGTTACGAGCAGTACTTC CSVGIWNFTGEVRYEQYF
TRBJ2-2 TRBD2 . TRBV3-1/TRBV3-2 TGTGCCAGCAGCCAAGAAGCACTAGCGGGAGACAACGGGGAGCTGTTTTTT CASSQEALAGDNGELFF
TRBJ1-2 TRBD1 . TRBV5-1 TGCGCCAGCAGCGGGACAGGGAATAACTATGGCTACACCTTC CASSGTGNNYGYTF
TRBJ2-5 TRBD1 . TRBV19 TGTGCCAGTAGTGTCCCGGGACAGGGGGCAGAGACCCAGTACTTC CASSVPGQGAETQYF
TRBJ2-7 . once TRBV7-2 TGTGCCAGCAGCTTAAATGGAGGGCCTACCTACGAGCAGTACTTC CASSLNGGPTYEQYF
TRBJ1-1 TRBD1 . TRBV6-5 TGTGCCAGCAGCCTGGACAGGGGATCAACTGAAGCTTTCTTT CASSLDRGSTEAFF
TRBJ2-7 TRBD2 . TRBV28 TGTGCCAGCAGTCAGGGGACTAGCGGGGGCTCCGAGCAGTACTTC CASSQGTSGGSEQYF
TRBJ2-3 . . TRBV12-3/TRBV12-4 TGTGCCAGCAGTTTAGCGGGAGGAGATACGCAGTATTTT CASSLAGGDTQYF